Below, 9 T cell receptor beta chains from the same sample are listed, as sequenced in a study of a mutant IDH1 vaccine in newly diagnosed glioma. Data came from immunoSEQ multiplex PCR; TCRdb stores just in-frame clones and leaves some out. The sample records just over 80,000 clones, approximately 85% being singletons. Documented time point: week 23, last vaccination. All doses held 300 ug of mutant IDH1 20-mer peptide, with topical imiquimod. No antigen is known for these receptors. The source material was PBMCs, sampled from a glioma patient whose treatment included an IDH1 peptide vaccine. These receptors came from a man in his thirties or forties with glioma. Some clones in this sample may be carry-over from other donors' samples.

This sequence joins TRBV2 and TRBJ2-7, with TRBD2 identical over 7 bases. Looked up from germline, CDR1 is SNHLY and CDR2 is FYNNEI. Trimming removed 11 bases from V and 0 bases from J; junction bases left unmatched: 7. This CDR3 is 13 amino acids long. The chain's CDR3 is CACGASGSYEQYF. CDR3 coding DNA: TGTGCCTGCGGCGCTAGCGGCTCCTACGAGCAGTACTTC.

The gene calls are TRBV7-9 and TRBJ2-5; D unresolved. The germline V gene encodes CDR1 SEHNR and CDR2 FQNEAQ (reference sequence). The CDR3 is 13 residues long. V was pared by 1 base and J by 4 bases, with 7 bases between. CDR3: CASSLGRAETQYF. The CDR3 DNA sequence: TGTGCCAGCAGCTTAGGGAGAGCAGAGACCCAGTACTTC.

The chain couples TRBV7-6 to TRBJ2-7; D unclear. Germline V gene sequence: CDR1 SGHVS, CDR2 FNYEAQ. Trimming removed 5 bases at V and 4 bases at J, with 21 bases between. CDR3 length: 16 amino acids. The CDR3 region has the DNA TGTGCCAGCAGCCGCCAACGGAATGTTAACCTTTACGAGCAGTACTTC. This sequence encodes CASSRQRNVNLYEQYF.

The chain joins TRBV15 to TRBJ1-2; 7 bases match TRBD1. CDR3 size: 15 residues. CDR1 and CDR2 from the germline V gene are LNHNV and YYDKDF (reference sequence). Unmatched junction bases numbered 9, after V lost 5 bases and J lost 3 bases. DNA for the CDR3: TGTGCCACCAGCGTAGACAGGGAAGGGTACTATGGCTACACCTTC. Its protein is CATSVDREGYYGYTF.

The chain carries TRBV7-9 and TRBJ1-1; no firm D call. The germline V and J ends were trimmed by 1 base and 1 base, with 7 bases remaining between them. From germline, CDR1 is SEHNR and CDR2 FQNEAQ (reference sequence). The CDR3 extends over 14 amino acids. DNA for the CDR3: TGTGCCAGCAGCTTAGTATCCGGGAACACTGAAGCTTTCTTT. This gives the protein CASSLVSGNTEAFF.

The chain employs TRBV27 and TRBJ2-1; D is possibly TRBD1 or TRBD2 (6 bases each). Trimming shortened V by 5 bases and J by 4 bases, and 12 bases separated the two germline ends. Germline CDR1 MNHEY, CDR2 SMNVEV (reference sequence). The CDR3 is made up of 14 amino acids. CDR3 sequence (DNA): TGTGCCAGCAGTCCCCGGGGGCAGTACAATGAGCAGTTCTTC. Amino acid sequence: CASSPRGQYNEQFF.

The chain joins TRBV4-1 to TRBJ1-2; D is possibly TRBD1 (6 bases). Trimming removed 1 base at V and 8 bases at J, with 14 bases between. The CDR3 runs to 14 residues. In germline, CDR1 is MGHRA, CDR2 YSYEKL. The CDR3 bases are TGCGCCAGCAGCCAAGTCGGGGGCGGTGGCGGCTACACCTTC. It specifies CASSQVGGGGGYTF.

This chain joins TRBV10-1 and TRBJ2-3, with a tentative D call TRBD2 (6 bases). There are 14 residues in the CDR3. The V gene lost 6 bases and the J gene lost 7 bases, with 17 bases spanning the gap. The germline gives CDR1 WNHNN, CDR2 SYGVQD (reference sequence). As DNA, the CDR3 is TGCGCCAGCAGCGGGGGAGCCATTAAGAATACGCAGTATTTT. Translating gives CASSGGAIKNTQYF.

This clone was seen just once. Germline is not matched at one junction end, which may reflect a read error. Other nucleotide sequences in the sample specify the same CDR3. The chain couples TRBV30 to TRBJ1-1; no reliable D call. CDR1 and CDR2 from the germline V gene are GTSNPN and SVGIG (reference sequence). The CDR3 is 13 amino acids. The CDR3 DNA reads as TGTGCCTGGAGTCCAGAGTGGAACACTGAGGCTTTCTTT. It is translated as CAWSPEWNTEAFF.